The 27 T cell receptor beta chains below all came from one sample that was sequenced in a study of CD8 T cells in Susac syndrome. A quantity of about 0.5 to 1 ug RNA underwent reverse transcription using random hexamers. TCRdb called the immunoSEQ multiplex PCR reads again in MiXCR, with one record for every CDR3 protein. The sample includes about 190,000 distinct CDR3 sequences, 85% to 95% of them seen just once. Sequencing was performed on CD4+ T cells from PBMCs. Receptor source: a human donor in good health.

V is TRBV20-1 and J is TRBJ2-2; D may be TRBD2 (6 bases). Trimming took 4 bases from V and 0 from J, leaving 12 bases between them. Germline CDR1 DFQATT, CDR2 SNEGSKA (reference sequence). This CDR3 has 15 amino acids. In DNA, the CDR3 is TGCAGTGCTAATCGGGGGAACCCGAACACCGGGGAGCTGTTTTTT. It translates to CSANRGNPNTGELFF.

V is TRBV10-3 and J is TRBJ2-7; D remains ambiguous. V lost 3 bases, J lost 3 bases, and 3 bases lay in between. CDR1 ENHRY and CDR2 SYGVKD come from the germline V gene. The CDR3 has 11 residues. The CDR3 reads CAISDVYEQYV. The CDR3 nucleotides read TGTGCCATCAGTGACGTCTACGAGCAGTACGTC.

In nucleotides, the CDR3 is TGTGCCAGCAGCCAAGATGTGGGCCGGGGCATTAGCACAGATACGCAGTATTTT. Translated, it gives CASSQDVGRGISTDTQYF. J is TRBJ2-3 and V is TRBV3-1; D tentatively fits TRBD1 or TRBD2 (5 bases each). From germline, CDR1 is LGHDT and CDR2 YNNKEL (reference sequence). The germline V and J ends were trimmed by 0 bases and 0 bases, with 16 bases remaining between them. The CDR3 length is 18 residues.

The chain recombines TRBV7-2 with TRBJ2-3; D not certain. In germline, CDR1 is SGHTA, CDR2 FQGNSA. The length of the CDR3 is 19 residues. V was pared by 1 base and J by 7 bases, with 27 bases between. The CDR3 DNA reads TGTGCCAGCAGCTTAGGCAGTCCTCACCGTTATGGGCGACAAAATACGCAGTATTTT. It yields the protein CASSLGSPHRYGRQNTQYF.

The rearrangement uses TRBV29-1 and TRBJ2-7, with TRBD1 as a possible D gene (5 bases). The CDR3 spans 13 residues. V lost 7 bases to trimming and J lost 2 bases, with 15 bases between them. Germline CDR1 and CDR2: SQVTM and ANQGSEA. CDR3 sequence: CSAAGKIPYEQYF. CDR3 bases: TGCAGCGCTGCAGGGAAGATCCCCTACGAGCAGTACTTC.

The rearrangement links TRBV2 to TRBJ1-4, with D unresolved. This CDR3 has 14 amino acids. V was clipped by 8 bases and J by 8 bases, with 18 bases between them. Germline values: CDR1 SNHLY, CDR2 FYNNEI. DNA of the CDR3: TGTGCCAGCGTACCCGGTGGGTTTAGGGAAAAACTGTTTTTT. Its translation: CASVPGGFREKLFF. Complete variable domain (other parts from reference TRBV2 and TRBJ1-4): EPEVTQTPSHQVTQMGQEVILRCVPISNHLYFYWYRQILGQKVEFLVSFYNNEISEKSEIFDDQFSVERPDGSNFTLKIRSTKLEDSAMYFCASVPGGFREKLFFGSGTQLSVL.

The genes are TRBV27 and TRBJ1-2; tentative D call: TRBD1 (5 bases). Trimming took 2 bases from V and 8 from J, leaving 12 bases between them. This CDR3 has 13 residues. Germline CDR1 reads MNHEY; CDR2 reads SMNVEV (reference sequence). CDR3 in amino acids: CASSLPGGRGYTF. DNA for the CDR3: TGTGCCAGCAGTTTACCGGGGGGTCGAGGCTACACCTTC.

This clonotype was seen a single time. V and J are TRBV5-4 and TRBJ1-2, with D tentatively TRBD1 (5 bases). CDR1 is SGHNT and CDR2 is YYREEE in the germline V gene (reference sequence). V was clipped by 3 bases and J by 4 bases, with 7 bases between them. The CDR3 spans 12 residues. Here the CDR3 DNA reads TGTGCCAGCAGCTCGGACACCTATGGCTACACCTTC. Translation gives CASSSDTYGYTF.

CDR3 sequence reads: CSGGQQETQYF. For the CDR3, the DNA is TGCAGCGGCGGACAGCAAGAGACCCAGTACTTC. The V gene is TRBV29-1, the J gene TRBJ2-5; maybe TRBD1 (6 bases). CDR3 size: 11 residues. The V gene lost 7 bases and the J gene lost 2 bases, with 8 bases spanning the gap. Looked up from germline, CDR1 is SQVTM and CDR2 is ANQGSEA.

This chain joins TRBV20-1 and TRBJ1-2; D might be TRBD1 (6 bases). CDR3 length: 14 residues. V dropped 6 bases and J dropped 2 bases, with 16 bases sitting between them. Germline assignment: CDR1 DFQATT and CDR2 SNEGSKA (reference sequence). The CDR3 loop is CSAMPRGLNYGYTF. The CDR3 DNA reads TGCAGTGCCATGCCCAGGGGACTGAACTATGGCTACACCTTC.

This rearrangement joins TRBV10-3 to TRBJ2-7; TRBD1 aligns across 7 bases. CDR3 length: 15 residues. After removal of 5 bases from V and 0 bases from J, the junction contained 7 bases not matched to a gene. The germline V gene encodes CDR1 ENHRY and CDR2 SYGVKD. The CDR3 coding sequence is TGTGCCATCAGTTTCGGGACAGCGGACTCCTACGAGCAGTACTTC. Translated, it gives CAISFGTADSYEQYF.

This chain connects TRBV9 to TRBJ1-4; D unclear. V was clipped by 0 bases and J by 8 bases, with 11 bases between them. Germline values: CDR1 SGDLS, CDR2 YYNGEE. This CDR3 is built from 14 residues. CDR3 amino acids: CASSVEPGQEKLFF. Here the CDR3 DNA reads TGTGCCAGCAGCGTAGAACCGGGCCAGGAAAAACTGTTTTTT. Full variable domain (missing parts from reference TRBV9 and TRBJ1-4): DSGVTQTPKHLITATGQRVTLRCSPRSGDLSVYWYQQSLDQGLQFLIQYYNGEERAKGNILERFSAQQFPDLHSELNLSSLELGDSALYFCASSVEPGQEKLFFGSGTQLSVL.

The chain recombines TRBV14 with TRBJ1-6; tentative D call: TRBD1 (5 bases). This CDR3 is built from 14 residues. Trimming took 6 bases from V and 9 from J, leaving 15 bases between them. Germline loops: CDR1 SGHDN, CDR2 FVKESK. The CDR3, as DNA: TGTGCCAGCAGTGGGGGTAAATTGTTTTCACCCCTCCACTTT. Its protein is CASSGGKLFSPLHF.

This clonotype was picked up a small number of times. The chain employs TRBV7-9 and TRBJ2-7, with D possibly called TRBD1 or TRBD2 (6 bases each). The ends were cut back, 3 bases at V and 2 bases at J, with 8 bases in the middle. The V gene's germline CDR1 is SEHNR and CDR2 FQNEAQ (reference sequence). The CDR3 totals 13 residues. CDR3 coding DNA: TGTGCCAGCAGCTTCGGGGGCCCCTACGAGCAGTACGTC. It encodes CASSFGGPYEQYV.

The rearrangement joins TRBV6-6 to TRBJ2-3; 9 nucleotides line up with TRBD2. The length of the CDR3 is 16 residues. Germline loops: CDR1 MNHNY, CDR2 SVGAGI (reference sequence). V shed 6 bases and J 5 bases; nucleotides not matched to a gene: 12. The CDR3 here is CASRPGLAHRVDTQYF. As DNA, the CDR3 is TGTGCCAGCAGGCCGGGACTAGCTCACAGGGTAGATACGCAGTATTTT.

This clonotype occurred once. J is TRBJ1-2 and V is TRBV27; 10 nucleotides match TRBD1. This CDR3 region has 15 residues. The trim removed 6 bases at V and 8 bases at J, leaving 12 bases unmatched. Germline values: CDR1 MNHEY, CDR2 SMNVEV (reference sequence). CDR3 amino acids: CASSQGLGQGPGYTF. The DNA for the CDR3 is TGTGCCAGCAGCCAAGGACTGGGACAGGGGCCGGGCTACACCTTC.

This rearrangement joins TRBV9 to TRBJ2-2, with 7 bases lining up with TRBD1. The germline V gene encodes CDR1 SGDLS and CDR2 YYNGEE. Trimming took 6 bases from V and 5 from J; bases not matched to a gene: 10. There are 15 residues in the CDR3. CDR3: CASTPGTVVTGELFF. The DNA for the CDR3 is TGTGCCAGCACCCCCGGGACAGTCGTTACCGGGGAGCTGTTTTTT.

This rearrangement joins TRBV5-6 to TRBJ2-7, with a weak D call TRBD2 (5 bases). CDR3 length: 14 amino acids. Germline V gene data show CDR1 as SGHDT and CDR2 as YYEEEE. The V end was cut by 4 bases, the J end by 2 bases, with 13 bases between. CDR3: CASSPGTPAYEQYF. The CDR3 DNA follows: TGTGCCAGCAGCCCGGGAACTCCTGCCTACGAGCAGTACTTC. Full variable domain (rest looked up from reference TRBV5-6 and TRBJ2-7): DAGVTQSPTHLIKTRGQQVTLRCSPKSGHDTVSWYQQALGQGPQFIFQYYEEEERQRGNFPDRFSGHQFPNYSSELNVNALLLGDSALYLCASSPGTPAYEQYFGPGTRLTVT.

The rearrangement joins TRBV28 to TRBJ2-7, with 9 bases aligning to TRBD1. The CDR3 is 17 amino acids. The germline gives CDR1 MDHEN, CDR2 SYDVKM. V gave up 7 bases and J gave up 5 bases; unmatched junction bases: 18. CDR3 nucleotides: TGTGCCAGCACGACCACACCACGGACAGGGGCTGGACACGAGCAGTACTTC. It translates to CASTTTPRTGAGHEQYF. Based on the CDR3 plus reference TRBV28 and TRBJ2-7, the full variable domain is DVKVTQSSRYLVKRTGEKVFLECVQDMDHENMFWYRQDPGLGLRLIYFSYDVKMKEKGDIPEGYSVSREKKERFSLILESASTNQTSMYLCASTTTPRTGAGHEQYFGPGTRLTVT.

This sequence joins TRBV6-1 and TRBJ2-2; the match to TRBD1 covers 10 bases. The CDR3 length is 14 residues. V lost 7 bases and J lost 7; bases outside the gene matches: 6. CDR1 and CDR2 from the germline V gene are MNHNS and SASEGT. The CDR3 reads CASKGQGIGGELFF. The CDR3 DNA reads TGTGCCAGCAAGGGACAGGGGATTGGCGGGGAGCTGTTTTTT.

The gene calls are TRBV6-6 and TRBJ1-2, with 7 bases identical to TRBD1. Germline V CDR1 and CDR2: MNHNY, SVGAGI (reference sequence). Trimming cost V 4 bases and J 4 bases; bases outside gene matches: 9. The CDR3 is made up of 15 amino acids. The CDR3 here is CASSSQGDVVYGYTF. CDR3 DNA: TGTGCCAGCAGTTCTCAGGGGGATGTGGTCTATGGCTACACCTTC.

This rearrangement joins TRBV7-2 to TRBJ1-1; D is unclear. V gave up 5 bases and J gave up 1 base, with 14 bases separating them. Germline V gene lookup returns CDR1 SGHTA and CDR2 FQGNSA. The CDR3 is made up of 15 amino acids. The CDR3 coding sequence is TGTGCCAGCAGCCCCCTTGGACTGCCGAACACTGAAGCTTTCTTT. This translates into CASSPLGLPNTEAFF. The full variable domain, in which reference TRBV7-2 and TRBJ1-1 provide the parts outside the CDR3, is GAGVSQSPSNKVTEKGKDVELRCDPISGHTALYWYRQSLGQGLEFLIYFQGNSAPDKSGLPSDRFSAERTGGSVSTLTIQRTQQEDSAVYLCASSPLGLPNTEAFFGQGTRLTVV.

This clonotype was seen once. The rearrangement links TRBV30 to TRBJ1-6; D gene unclear. There are 15 residues in the CDR3. The V and J ends lost 2 bases and 6 bases respectively, with 14 bases between them. The germline V gene encodes CDR1 GTSNPN and CDR2 SVGIG (reference sequence). CDR3 in DNA: TGTGCCTGGAGTCTTGAACAGTCGGGTAATTCACCCCTCCACTTT. This gives the protein CAWSLEQSGNSPLHF. Drawing the rest from reference TRBV30 and TRBJ1-6, the complete variable domain is SQTIHQWPATLVQPVGSPLSLECTVEGTSNPNLYWYRQAAGRGLQLLFYSVGIGQISSEVPQNLSASRPQDRQFILSSKKLLLSDSGFYLCAWSLEQSGNSPLHFGNGTRLTVT.

The table lists this clonotype with a count of one. The chain links TRBV3-1 to TRBJ2-7; 9 bases align to TRBD2. The V gene end was trimmed by 0 bases and the J gene end by 4 bases; junction bases not matched to a gene: 7. From germline, CDR1 is LGHDT and CDR2 YNNKEL (reference sequence). The CDR3 extends over 16 amino acids. The CDR3 sequence: CASSQDPRGGVYEQYF. The DNA for the CDR3 is TGTGCCAGCAGCCAAGATCCTCGCGGGGGGGTTTACGAGCAGTACTTC.

This chain joins TRBV5-1 and TRBJ1-2, with 7 nucleotides matching TRBD1. Germline trimming cut 4 bases from V and 7 bases from J; bases unmatched to any gene: 10. The length of the CDR3 is 14 residues. Germline V lookup: CDR1 SGHRS, CDR2 YFSETQ. CDR3 sequence (DNA): TGCGCCAGCAGCGACGGGACTCACAGGGGTGGCTACACCTTC. Its protein is CASSDGTHRGGYTF.

This chain uses TRBV6-5 with TRBJ1-2; D not certain. The CDR3 covers 12 residues. Germline values: CDR1 MNHEY, CDR2 SVGAGI. Trimming removed 5 bases at V and 7 bases at J, with 11 bases between. This CDR3 is CASSTKGVGYTF. The CDR3 DNA reads TGTGCCAGCAGTACTAAGGGAGTTGGCTACACCTTC.

A single count supports this clonotype. The conserved phenylalanine or tryptophan is not found at the CDR3 terminus, so this likely reflects a read error. The rearrangement links TRBV30 to TRBJ1-2; 8 bases match TRBD1. The ends lost 7 bases at V and 4 bases at J; junction bases unmatched: 8. Germline V CDR1 and CDR2: GTSNPN, SVGIG (reference sequence). The CDR3 sequence is 13 residues long. The CDR3 nucleotides read TGTGCCTCCATTCCAGGGGGCGGCTATGGCTACACCCTC. It is translated as CASIPGGGYGYTL.